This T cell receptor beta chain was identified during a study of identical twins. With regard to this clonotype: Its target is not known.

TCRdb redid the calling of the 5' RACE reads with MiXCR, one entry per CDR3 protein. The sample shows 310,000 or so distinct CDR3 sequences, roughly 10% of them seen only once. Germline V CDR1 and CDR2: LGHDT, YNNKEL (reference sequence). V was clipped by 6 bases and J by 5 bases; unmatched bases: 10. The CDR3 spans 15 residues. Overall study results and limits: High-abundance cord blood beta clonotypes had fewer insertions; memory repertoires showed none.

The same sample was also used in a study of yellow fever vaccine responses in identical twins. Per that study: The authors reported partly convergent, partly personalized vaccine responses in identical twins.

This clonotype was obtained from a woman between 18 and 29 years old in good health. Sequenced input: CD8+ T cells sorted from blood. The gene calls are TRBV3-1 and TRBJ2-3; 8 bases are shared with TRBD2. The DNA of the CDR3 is TGTGCCAGCAGTGCAGCGGGAGTGGTTGGAGATACGCAGTATTTT. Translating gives CASSAAGVVGDTQYF.